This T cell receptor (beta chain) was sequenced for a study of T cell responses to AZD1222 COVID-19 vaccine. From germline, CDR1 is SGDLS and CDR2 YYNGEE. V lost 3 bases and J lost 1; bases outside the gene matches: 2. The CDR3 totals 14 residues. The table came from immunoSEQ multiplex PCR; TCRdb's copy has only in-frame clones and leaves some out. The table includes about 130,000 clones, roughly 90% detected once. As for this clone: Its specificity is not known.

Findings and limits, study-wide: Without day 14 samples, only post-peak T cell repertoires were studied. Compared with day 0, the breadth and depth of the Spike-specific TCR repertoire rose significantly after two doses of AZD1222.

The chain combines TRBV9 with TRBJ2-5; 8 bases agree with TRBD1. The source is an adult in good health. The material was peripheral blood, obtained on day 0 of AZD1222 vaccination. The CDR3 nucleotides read TGTGCCAGCAGCGAGGGACAGGTCCAAGAGACCCAGTACTTC. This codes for CASSEGQVQETQYF.